This T cell receptor beta chain is drawn from a study of T cells after yellow fever vaccination (dated by TCRdb to 2018 to 2020). With respect to the entire study: Libraries from fractions with low cell numbers were prepared with the SMART-Seq v4 Ultra Low Input RNA kit. Two healthy male donors, one aged 18 to 30 and one aged 30 to 40 years, made up the cohort. Blood was collected at multiple timepoints before and after primary and secondary immunization, and bulk PBMC replicates and cell subsets were isolated. Bulk TCR alpha and beta repertoires were sequenced longitudinally to track T-cell clones before and after primary and booster YFV17D yellow fever vaccination.

With respect to this clonotype: What antigen it recognizes has not been identified. Per-nucleotide qualities are absent, and no much larger clonotype sits a single base away.

From cysteine to phenylalanine, the CDR3 is 12 amino acids long. Of the read, only the CDR3 DNA is kept; its 36 bases are in frame from base 1. CDR1 and CDR2, looked up from the germline V gene (reference sequence), are DFQATT and SNEGSKA. V is pared back by 2 bases and J by 5 bases, with 9 bases lying between the germline termini. For sequencing, an Illumina NovaSeq 6000 was employed. TCR cDNA was synthesized by 5'RACE template switching, which introduced a universal primer site and unique molecular identifiers. cDNA synthesis was primed from both the TCR alpha and TCR beta constant segments. Libraries were amplified in two PCR steps, with sample barcodes and sequencing adapters added in the second step. Sequencing of libraries was done on Illumina HiSeq 2500 (2x100 bp) or NovaSeq (2x150 bp). As for how the authors treated the data: Reads were demultiplexed and collapsed into UMI consensus sequences with MIGEC, and V(D)J alignment was performed with MiXCR. Vaccine-responding clonotypes were defined with edgeR using replicate PBMC samples, requiring FDR below 0.01 and a log2 fold change above 5 up to day 15. CD4 or CD8 identity was assigned to each bulk clonotype according to whether the clonotype was present at higher abundance in the sequenced CD4 repertoire or the sequenced CD8 repertoire. TCRdb reprocessed the public reads (quality trimming at Q25 with fastp, clone calling with MiXCR) and kept in-frame beta chains. One record per CDR3 amino acid sequence lists the most common genes and DNA. The V and J calls here are based on TCRdb, not the publication. This sample gives a few hundred thousand distinct CDR3 sequences in total; around 9.3% of them show up just once. Over 3% of the sample comes from the top ten.

Summary of the overall study and its limitations: A small fraction of clonotypes showed up in both the CD4 and CD8 compartments, probably as a result of convergent recombination. Because only two donors were included in the study, the extent to which the findings can be generalized is limited. Compared with the primary T-cell response, the secondary T-cell response was weaker but faster, peaking on day 5 rather than day 15. Computational filtering was required because FACS-sorted repertoires could contain abundant contaminating clonotypes from the bulk population. After the booster, most of the clones that had expanded following primary vaccination were detected again (96% of CD4 and 80% to 90% of CD8), which suggests that memory was broadly maintained.

The meaning of the sample's treatment or condition label: live attenuated yellow fever vaccine strain. PBMCs were isolated from peripheral blood using a standard Ficoll-Paque protocol. Dynabeads CD4 and CD8 positive selection kits were used to isolate the CD4 and CD8 T-cell fractions. RNA was extracted with TriZol from bulk PBMCs, CD4 and CD8 fractions, and dextramer-positive and dextramer-negative fractions. Sequencing used CD4+ T cells sorted from PBMCs, obtained 5 days after the yellow fever booster vaccination. The TCR was taken from a man aged 18 to 30 who received the YFV17D yellow fever vaccine. The V and J genes are TRBV20-1 and TRBJ2-5; there is no confident call for the D gene. The encoded CDR3 is CSARIQGETQYF. The nucleotides read TGCAGTGCTAGAATTCAAGGGGAGACCCAGTACTTC.